This T cell receptor beta chain was sequenced during a study of blood T cell repertoires in COVID-19. Trimming at V came to 4 bases and at J to 2 bases, leaving 1 base not matched to a gene. CDR3 size: 13 residues. Germline lookup yields CDR1 SEHNR and CDR2 FQNEAQ (reference sequence). Participant ages covered roughly 18 to 89 years across about 25 US areas. Before being deemed recovered, Cohort 3 donors had two negative PCRs, clearance, or symptom resolution. Assay: immunoSEQ multiplex PCR; the TCRdb copy retains only in-frame clones and omits some. The sample has 150,000 or so clones; more than 65% are singletons.

This sequence originates from a man over 45 who had recovered from COVID-19. The sequenced sample was PBMCs or T cells enriched from blood (not recorded which). The chain recombines TRBV7-9 with TRBJ2-5; TRBD1 matches 7 bases. CDR3 in amino acids: CASSSGQQETQYF. CDR3 coding DNA: TGTGCCAGCAGCTCGGGACAGCAAGAGACCCAGTACTTC.